The clone carrying this TCR beta chain was detected many times. No antigen is known for it. The V and J ends lost 10 bases and 4 bases respectively, with 16 bases between them. This CDR3 comprises 14 residues. In germline, CDR1 is KGHDR, CDR2 SFDVKD. This entry belongs to a study of CD8 T cells in ankylosing spondylitis. Generation of TCR beta libraries employed quantitative 5'-RACE incorporating molecular barcodes. MiXCR, applied by TCRdb to the 5' RACE reads, yields one record per CDR3 protein. This table has fewer than 550,000 distinct CDR3 sequences, approximately 5.3% appearing once. Study-level results: Ankylosing spondylitis blood appeared to be characterized by a TCR beta motif of 8 or 9 highly homologous variants. Reportedly, significant enrichment of disease-linked clones occurred in matched ankylosing spondylitis synovial fluid.

This clonotype originated in a male donor with ankylosing spondylitis. Sequencing was carried out using blood, either unsorted or a sorted T cell fraction (not recorded which). The chain links TRBV24-1 to TRBJ2-1; perhaps TRBD2 as D (5 bases). The CDR3: CATARPGEYNEQFF. The CDR3 DNA reads TGTGCCACTGCTCGTCCTGGGGAGTACAATGAGCAGTTCTTC.